This is a list of T cell receptor beta chains from one sample in a study of a mutant IDH1 vaccine in newly diagnosed glioma. Only in-frame clones appear in the TCRdb table, and some are missing; sequencing was by immunoSEQ multiplex PCR. The table records about 98,000 clones, 70% to 90% of them present only once. The sample here was PBMCs, taken from a glioma patient treated with radiotherapy, temozolomide or both. The origin of the receptors is a woman aged 50 to 60 with glioma. Both conserved end residues are part of each CDR3. A D gene is named only where the DNA matches it firmly. A clone size is listed for some rows: how often the clone was seen (once, few, many), or a class if it is expanded.

TRBJ2-3,TRBV2,TRBD2,once,CASSDGLAGGGYTQYF,TGTGCCAGCAGTGACGGACTAGCGGGAGGAGGATATACGCAGTATTTT
TRBJ1-5,TRBV5-3,.,once,CARSSTGSNQPQHF,TGTGCCAGAAGCTCTACAGGGAGCAATCAGCCCCAGCATTTT
TRBJ2-3,TRBV19,.,.,CASSIGPFGSDTQYF,TGTGCCAGTAGTATAGGGCCCTTCGGCTCAGATACGCAGTATTTT
TRBJ1-2,TRBV6-6,.,.,CASSYSPAEGDYGYTF,TGTGCCAGCAGTTACTCCCCAGCAGAAGGGGACTATGGCTACACCTTC
TRBJ1-6,TRBV5-6,.,.,CASSLGRANSPLHF,TGTGCCAGCAGCTTGGGCAGGGCTAATTCACCCCTCCACTTT
TRBJ2-1,TRBV2,TRBD2,once,CASRPVQREGRYSYNEQFF,TGTGCCAGCAGACCCGTCCAGCGGGAGGGCCGATACTCCTACAATGAGCAGTTCTTC
TRBJ2-7,TRBV28,.,.,CASLGQGYEQYF,TGTGCCAGCCTCGGGCAGGGCTACGAGCAGTACTTC
TRBJ2-1,TRBV7-3,.,.,CASSPVEGSYNEQFF,TGTGCCAGCAGCCCCGTGGAGGGCTCCTACAATGAGCAGTTCTTC
TRBJ1-5,TRBV10-3,.,few,CAISVRADNQPQHF,TGTGCCATCAGTGTTAGGGCAGATAATCAGCCCCAGCATTTT
TRBJ2-5,TRBV30,.,.,CAWSVLRETQYF,TGTGCCTGGAGTGTACTGAGGGAGACCCAGTACTTC
TRBJ2-3,TRBV5-1,.,.,CASSPGQLDTQYF,TGCGCCAGCAGCCCAGGACAGTTAGATACGCAGTATTTT
TRBJ2-2,TRBV15,TRBD1,.,CATSKQGEVGELFF,TGTGCCACCAGTAAACAGGGGGAAGTCGGGGAGCTGTTTTTT
TRBJ2-7,TRBV2,TRBD2,once,CASPGRRIAGGTYEQYF,TGTGCCAGTCCGGGACGGAGGATAGCGGGAGGCACCTACGAGCAGTACTTC
TRBJ2-3,TRBV9,.,.,CASNLGALADTQYF,TGTGCCAGCAACCTGGGGGCCCTGGCAGATACGCAGTATTTT
TRBJ1-1,TRBV9,.,.,CASSGGGTEAFF,TGTGCCAGCAGCGGAGGAGGCACTGAAGCTTTCTTT
TRBJ2-7,TRBV10-2,.,once,CASSEWAVSYEQYF,TGCGCCAGCAGTGAGTGGGCTGTCTCCTACGAGCAGTACTTC
TRBJ2-7,TRBV7-2,TRBD2,.,CASSLGTRAYEQYF,TGTGCCAGCAGCTTGGGGACTAGGGCCTACGAGCAGTACTTC
TRBJ1-1,TRBV27,.,.,CASSSRTENTEAFF,TGTGCCAGCAGTTCTCGGACAGAAAACACTGAAGCTTTCTTT
TRBJ2-6,TRBV7-9,.,.,CASSLSKGRGFSGANVLTF,TGTGCCAGCAGCTTAAGCAAGGGCAGGGGTTTCTCTGGGGCCAACGTCCTGACTTTC
TRBJ1-4,TRBV30,.,.,CAWSVSAVEKLFF,TGTGCCTGGAGTGTGTCGGCAGTTGAAAAACTGTTTTTT
TRBJ2-7,TRBV28,.,.,CASSLNSLTDVQYF,TGTGCCAGCAGTTTGAACAGCCTTACGGACGTGCAGTACTTC
TRBJ2-7,TRBV28,.,.,CASRDSYEQYF,TGTGCCAGCAGGGATTCCTACGAGCAGTACTTC
TRBJ2-1,TRBV9,.,.,CASSVRMTYNEQFF,TGTGCCAGCAGCGTTAGGATGACCTACAATGAGCAGTTCTTC
TRBJ1-2,TRBV7-9,.,.,CASSPGSGTAYGYTF,TGTGCCAGCAGCCCAGGATCCGGGACGGCCTATGGCTACACCTTC
TRBJ1-4,TRBV28,.,.,CASSLEGEREKLFF,TGTGCCAGCAGTTTAGAAGGGGAGAGGGAAAAACTGTTTTTT
TRBJ2-7,TRBV7-2,.,.,CASSSMAVGEQYF,TGTGCCAGCAGCTCCATGGCCGTCGGCGAGCAGTACTTC
TRBJ1-5,TRBV2,TRBD1,few,CASSVGTGGQPQHF,TGTGCCAGCAGTGTAGGGACAGGCGGGCAGCCCCAGCATTTT
TRBJ2-5,TRBV30,TRBD1,.,CAWTPGTGVETQYF,TGTGCCTGGACCCCCGGGACAGGGGTTGAGACCCAGTACTTC